The 27 T cell receptor beta chains in this list originate from one sample, sequenced in a study of blood T cell repertoires in COVID-19. The data were produced by immunoSEQ multiplex PCR, yet TCRdb's version contains in-frame clones alone and is incomplete. The table shows about 190,000 clones, with 84% occurring only once. Source material: PBMCs or T cells enriched from blood (not recorded which). These receptor sequences come from a woman younger than 45 who had recovered from COVID-19.

The chain uses TRBV28 and TRBJ2-3; 7 bases fit TRBD1. CDR3 length: 15 amino acids. The V segment lost 7 bases and the J segment 4 bases; nucleotides outside the gene matches: 11. The V gene's germline CDR1 is MDHEN and CDR2 SYDVKM. The chain's CDR3 is CASIQGGSRADTQYF. In nucleotides, the CDR3 is TGTGCCAGCATCCAAGGGGGCTCTAGGGCAGATACGCAGTATTTT.

The chain couples TRBV3-1 (or the pseudogene TRBV3-2) to TRBJ2-5; TRBD1 aligns across 7 bases. The V gene's germline CDR1 is LGHDT and CDR2 YNNKEL (reference sequence). This CDR3 has 15 residues. V was pared by 0 bases and J by 6 bases, with 7 bases of the junction left unmatched. CDR3 nucleotide sequence: TGTGCCAGCAGCCAAGATCCCTTACAGGGGCAGACCCAGTACTTC. Translation gives CASSQDPLQGQTQYF.

This chain uses TRBV28 with TRBJ2-2; a weak D match, TRBD1 (6 bases). The germline V gene has CDR1 MDHEN and CDR2 SYDVKM. The CDR3 sequence is 12 residues long. V was cut by 10 bases and J by 8 bases, with 14 bases left in between. Written as DNA, the CDR3 is TGTGCCATAGGCAGGGGCTGGGGGGAGCTGTTTTTT. It codes for CAIGRGWGELFF.

This chain connects TRBV5-1 to TRBJ2-7; no firm D call. CDR3 size: 11 residues. Germline CDR1 and CDR2: SGHRS and YFSETQ. V was cut by 5 bases and J by 4 bases, with 7 bases left in between. DNA for the CDR3: TGCGCCAGCAGTGGGCAGTACGAGCAGTACTTC. Amino acid sequence: CASSGQYEQYF. The full variable domain, completed using reference TRBV5-1 and TRBJ2-7, is KAGVTQTPRYLIKTRGQQVTLSCSPISGHRSVSWYQQTPGQGLQFLFEYFSETQRNKGNFPGRFSGRQFSNSRSEMNVSTLELGDSALYLCASSGQYEQYFGPGTRLTVT.

The chain joins TRBV6-2 or TRBV6-3 to TRBJ2-4; D call uncertain. Germline V gene lookup returns CDR1 MNHEY and CDR2 SVGEGT. This CDR3 has 16 residues. The V and J ends lost 0 bases and 4 bases respectively, with 13 bases between them. Here the CDR3 DNA reads TGTGCCAGCAGTTACTCTGCCACTTCACTGAAAAACATTCAGTACTTC. Amino acids: CASSYSATSLKNIQYF.

The sample holds a few counts of this clone. This chain uses TRBV28 with TRBJ2-2; 8 bases map to TRBD1. Trimming took 5 bases from V and 1 from J; bases not matched to a gene: 12. CDR3 length: 18 amino acids. CDR1 is MDHEN, CDR2 SYDVKM, per germline. This chain's CDR3 is CASSPQPGQGLNTGELFF. CDR3 nucleotides: TGTGCCAGCAGTCCCCAGCCCGGACAGGGCCTGAACACCGGGGAGCTGTTTTTT.

The V and J genes are TRBV9 and TRBJ2-1; 7 nucleotides agree with TRBD2. Germline trimming cut 4 bases from V and 4 bases from J; bases unmatched to any gene: 8. Per germline, CDR1 SGDLS and CDR2 YYNGEE. The CDR3 spans 15 residues. The CDR3 loop reads CASSRTSGTYNEQFF. The CDR3 region has the DNA TGTGCCAGCAGCCGAACGAGCGGGACTTACAATGAGCAGTTCTTC.

V and J are TRBV3-1 (or the pseudogene TRBV3-2) and TRBJ2-3; 8 nucleotides match TRBD2. Trimming took 5 bases from V and 3 from J; bases not matched to a gene: 10. Germline V gives CDR1 LGHDT, CDR2 YNNKEL (reference sequence). This CDR3 has 16 amino acids. The CDR3 DNA sequence: TGTGCCAGCAGCAACGGACTAGCTGTTATAACAGATACGCAGTATTTT. Amino acid sequence: CASSNGLAVITDTQYF.

The J gene is TRBJ2-3, the V gene TRBV3-1 (or the pseudogene TRBV3-2), with TRBD2 as a possible D gene (5 bases). CDR1 LGHDT and CDR2 YNNKEL come from the germline V gene (reference sequence). Deletions cut 4 bases from V and 12 bases from J, with 17 bases between. The CDR3 contains 13 residues. For the CDR3, the DNA is TGTGCCAGCAGCCTGCGGGTCGGGTCCTCACAGTATTTT. It codes for CASSLRVGSSQYF.

The chain joins TRBV28 to TRBJ2-1; 8 positions match TRBD2. CDR1 is MDHEN and CDR2 is SYDVKM in the germline V gene. Trimming at V came to 3 bases and at J to 6 bases, leaving 4 bases not matched to a gene. This CDR3 has 14 amino acids. CDR3 sequence (DNA): TGTGCCAGCAGTTTCAGCGGGAGTAGCAATGAGCAGTTCTTC. Translated: CASSFSGSSNEQFF.

The sample holds a few counts of this clone. J is TRBJ1-1 and V is TRBV27; D is unclear. Germline V gene sequence: CDR1 MNHEY, CDR2 SMNVEV (reference sequence). This CDR3 spans 13 amino acids. V lost 5 bases, J lost 1 base, and 8 bases lay in between. The CDR3 sequence is CASSTTQNTEAFF. The DNA for the CDR3 is TGTGCCAGCAGTACCACACAGAACACTGAAGCTTTCTTT.

This clone was detected only a few times. V gene TRBV4-2 combines with J gene TRBJ1-2, with 9 bases matching TRBD1. Trimming cost V 5 bases and J 4 bases; bases outside gene matches: 8. Germline CDR1 LGHNA, CDR2 YNFKEQ. This CDR3 spans 15 amino acids. CDR3 DNA sequence: TGTGCCAGCAGCGCCGGGGACAGGGCCCTCTATGGCTACACCTTC. Translation gives CASSAGDRALYGYTF.

The chain has TRBV5-1 and TRBJ1-1; no reliable D call. Per germline, CDR1 SGHRS and CDR2 YFSETQ. CDR3 length equals 12 residues. The V and J ends lost 4 bases and 3 bases respectively, with 7 bases between them. The CDR3 here is CASSITDTEAFF. DNA of the CDR3: TGCGCCAGCAGCATTACAGACACTGAAGCTTTCTTT. Based on the CDR3 plus reference TRBV5-1 and TRBJ1-1, the full variable domain is KAGVTQTPRYLIKTRGQQVTLSCSPISGHRSVSWYQQTPGQGLQFLFEYFSETQRNKGNFPGRFSGRQFSNSRSEMNVSTLELGDSALYLCASSITDTEAFFGQGTRLTVV.

This clone was counted at least ten times. The V gene is TRBV6-1, the J gene TRBJ2-7, with 16 bases aligning to TRBD2. The V segment lost 4 bases and the J segment 0 bases; nucleotides outside the gene matches: 3. This CDR3 has 17 amino acids. Germline V gene sequence: CDR1 MNHNS, CDR2 SASEGT. CDR3 coding DNA: TGTGCCAGCAGTGTGGGACTAGCGGGAGGGCCCTCCTACGAGCAGTACTTC. It specifies CASSVGLAGGPSYEQYF.

The rearrangement joins TRBV9 to TRBJ2-2, with D unresolved. Trimming pared 0 bases from V and 1 base from J, leaving 7 bases between. This CDR3 is 15 amino acids long. Germline V gene data show CDR1 as SGDLS and CDR2 as YYNGEE. The CDR3 DNA is TGTGCCAGCAGCGTAGAACAGAGGAACACCGGGGAGCTGTTTTTT. Residues: CASSVEQRNTGELFF.

The genes are TRBV29-1 and TRBJ2-2; tentatively, D is TRBD1 (7 bases). The CDR3 is 14 amino acids. The V and J ends lost 4 bases and 6 bases respectively, with 15 bases between them. Looked up from germline, CDR1 is SQVTM and CDR2 is ANQGSEA. CDR3 protein: CSVAPGGSAGELFF. Written as DNA, the CDR3 is TGCAGCGTTGCGCCAGGGGGGTCGGCCGGGGAGCTGTTTTTT.

The rearrangement links TRBV6-5 to TRBJ1-1, with 7 bases matching TRBD1. There are 14 residues in the CDR3. Germline CDR1 MNHEY, CDR2 SVGAGI. The ends lost 6 bases at V and 5 bases at J; junction bases unmatched: 9. As DNA, the CDR3 is TGTGCCAGCAGAACCGAAGGGGGCGCGACTGAAGCTTTCTTT. Translating gives CASRTEGGATEAFF.

This rearrangement joins TRBV11-2 to TRBJ2-2; D is perhaps TRBD2 (5 bases). The V end lost 0 bases, the J end lost 0 bases, and 8 bases lay between the germline ends. The CDR3 runs to 16 residues. Germline V gene data show CDR1 as SGHAT and CDR2 as FQNNGV. The DNA for the CDR3 is TGTGCCAGCAGCTTAGACCCGGGATCGAACACCGGGGAGCTGTTTTTT. This gives the protein CASSLDPGSNTGELFF.

The CDR3 region is CASSLSDRGQPQHF. The CDR3 DNA reads as TGTGCCAGCAGTTTATCCGACAGGGGTCAGCCCCAGCATTTT. The chain uses TRBV27 and TRBJ1-5; TRBD1 aligns across 8 bases. This CDR3 spans 14 amino acids. Germline V CDR1 and CDR2: MNHEY, SMNVEV (reference sequence). V shed 0 bases, J shed 6 bases, and the junction held 1 base outside the gene matches.

As DNA, the CDR3 is TGTGCCAGCAGCTCTCTTCTAGCAACAGATACGCAGTATTTT. Residues: CASSSLLATDTQYF. The V gene is TRBV5-8, the J gene TRBJ2-3; possible D gene TRBD2, 5 bases. Per germline, CDR1 SGHTS and CDR2 YDEGEE. Deletions cut 3 bases from V and 3 bases from J, with 11 bases between. This CDR3 has 14 residues.

V and J are TRBV9 and TRBJ2-1; TRBD1 agrees at 8 bases. The CDR3 is made up of 17 amino acids. CDR1 is SGDLS, CDR2 YYNGEE, per germline. Trimming at V came to 0 bases and at J to 0 bases, leaving 5 bases not matched to a gene. The CDR3 DNA is TGTGCCAGCAGCGTAGACAGGGGGATACGCTCCTACAATGAGCAGTTCTTC. Translation gives CASSVDRGIRSYNEQFF.

The V gene is TRBV4-1, the J gene TRBJ1-6; weak D call: TRBD1 (5 bases). The CDR3 is 15 residues long. The germline gives CDR1 MGHRA, CDR2 YSYEKL. The germline V and J ends were trimmed by 1 base and 4 bases, with 8 bases remaining between them. The CDR3 region has the DNA TGCGCCAGCAGCCAAGGACAGACTTATAATTCACCCCTCCACTTT. Its translation is CASSQGQTYNSPLHF.

This chain connects TRBV27 to TRBJ1-5; 8 nucleotides align to TRBD1. From germline, CDR1 is MNHEY and CDR2 SMNVEV (reference sequence). The CDR3 contains 16 residues. Trimming at V came to 5 bases and at J to 1 base, leaving 7 bases not matched to a gene. The CDR3 loop is CASSRQGRGSNQPQHF. DNA for the CDR3: TGTGCCAGCAGTAGACAGGGGAGGGGAAGCAATCAGCCCCAGCATTTT.

The chain recombines TRBV15 with TRBJ2-3, with D possibly TRBD2 on 6 matching bases. The CDR3 has 16 amino acids. CDR1 is LNHNV and CDR2 is YYDKDF in the germline V gene (reference sequence). V lost 1 base, J lost 3 bases, and 14 bases lay in between. The CDR3 sequence: CATSRGDSGGTDTQYF. The CDR3 nucleotides read TGTGCCACCAGCAGAGGGGATAGCGGAGGTACAGATACGCAGTATTTT.

The V call is TRBV5-4, the J call TRBJ1-3; D is possibly TRBD1 (5 bases). CDR3 length equals 16 residues. The V end lost 2 bases, the J end lost 0 bases, and 12 bases lay between the germline ends. Germline V gives CDR1 SGHNT, CDR2 YYREEE (reference sequence). As DNA, the CDR3 is TGTGCCAGCAGCTTAGGACACGCTAGCTCTGGAAACACCATATATTTT. As protein: CASSLGHASSGNTIYF.

The V gene is TRBV5-1, the J gene TRBJ2-7; a weak D match, TRBD1 (6 bases). V was cut by 0 bases and J by 4 bases, with 11 bases left in between. The CDR3 is 14 residues long. Germline V gene lookup returns CDR1 SGHRS and CDR2 YFSETQ. The CDR3 sequence: CASSLEGQKYEQYF. The CDR3 DNA reads TGCGCCAGCAGCTTGGAGGGACAAAAATACGAGCAGTACTTC.

This rearrangement joins TRBV7-8 to TRBJ2-3, with TRBD2 identical over 14 bases. Trimming cost V 8 bases and J 7 bases; bases outside gene matches: 5. The CDR3 loop spans 14 amino acids. Per the germline V gene, CDR1 is SGHVS and CDR2 is FQNEAQ. The CDR3 reads CASRLAGGLNTQYF. The CDR3 nucleotides read TGTGCCAGCCGACTAGCGGGGGGGCTCAATACGCAGTATTTT.